The 24 T cell receptor beta chains presented below share a single source sample, sequenced in a study of cytomegalovirus exposure and HLA in healthy donors. Assay: immunoSEQ multiplex PCR; the TCRdb copy retains only in-frame clones and omits some. This sample yields over 60,000 clones, of which 90% to 95% are seen a single time; over 3% belongs to the top ten. Sequencing used PBMCs. The receptor source for this set is a man between 18 and 35 years old in good health and CMV-seronegative.

The chain joins TRBV30 to TRBJ1-6; 8 bases agree with TRBD1. After removal of 0 bases from V and 9 bases from J, the junction contained 10 bases not matched to a gene. Germline CDR1 GTSNPN, CDR2 SVGIG (reference sequence). There are 16 residues in the CDR3. CDR3 bases: TGTGCCTGGAGTGTACTCTCGACAGGGGAAGGTTCACCCCTCCACTTT. Protein product: CAWSVLSTGEGSPLHF. Full variable domain (remainder filled in from reference TRBV30 and TRBJ1-6): SQTIHQWPATLVQPVGSPLSLECTVEGTSNPNLYWYRQAAGRGLQLLFYSVGIGQISSEVPQNLSASRPQDRQFILSSKKLLLSDSGFYLCAWSVLSTGEGSPLHFGNGTRLTVT.

V is TRBV5-1 and J is TRBJ1-6; a possible D gene is TRBD1 (5 bases). V shed 4 bases and J shed 6 bases, with 17 bases lying between them. This CDR3 has 16 amino acids. CDR1 SGHRS and CDR2 YFSETQ come from the germline V gene. The CDR3 sequence is CASSKDLGLTNSPLHF. In nucleotides, the CDR3 is TGCGCCAGCAGCAAGGATTTGGGACTGACTAATTCACCCCTCCACTTT.

The chain is built from TRBV27 and TRBJ2-1; 9 bases are a match to TRBD1. Germline-derived CDR1 and CDR2 are MNHEY and SMNVEV (reference sequence). V shed 2 bases, J shed 3 bases, and the junction held 5 bases outside the gene matches. The CDR3 contains 16 residues. The CDR3 bases are TGTGCCAGCAGTTTACTTGGGGACAGGGACTACAATGAGCAGTTCTTC. Its translation: CASSLLGDRDYNEQFF.

The chain joins TRBV19 to TRBJ2-4, with D uncertain. CDR3 length equals 14 residues. Germline V gene sequence: CDR1 LNHDA, CDR2 SQIVND (reference sequence). The V end was cut by 3 bases, the J end by 1 base, with 7 bases between. The CDR3 region has the DNA TGTGCCAGTAGTATCCATTTCGCCAAAAACATTCAGTACTTC. Translating it yields CASSIHFAKNIQYF.

The rearrangement joins TRBV4-2 to TRBJ2-1; TRBD2 matches 13 bases. V gave up 3 bases and J gave up 4 bases; unmatched junction bases: 6. The V gene's germline CDR1 is LGHNA and CDR2 YNFKEQ. This CDR3 is built from 17 residues. The CDR3 DNA reads TGTGCCAGCAGCCACCCGACTAGCGGGGGGCCTTACAATGAGCAGTTCTTC. It is translated as CASSHPTSGGPYNEQFF.

This chain joins TRBV28 and TRBJ2-7, with 7 nucleotides matching TRBD1. This CDR3 has 18 amino acids. With 4 bases clipped from V and 1 base from J, the junction kept 16 bases outside the gene matches. CDR1 and CDR2 from the germline V gene are MDHEN and SYDVKM. CDR3 sequence (DNA): TGTGCCAGCAGTTCCGACATTACGGGACAGTTTCTTTCCTACGAGCAGTACTTC. As protein: CASSSDITGQFLSYEQYF.

The chain is built from TRBV7-6 and TRBJ2-5; D is uncertain. Germline CDR1 and CDR2: SGHVS and FNYEAQ. Deletions cut 1 base from V and 5 bases from J, with 11 bases between. CDR3 length equals 14 residues. The CDR3 DNA follows: TGTGCCAGCAGCTTAGGTGGCCTGCGGGAGACCCAGTACTTC. Amino acids: CASSLGGLRETQYF.

The CDR3 nucleotides are TGTGCCATCAGTGAGTCCCGGGACAGGGGGCATGGCTACACCTTC. This gives the protein CAISESRDRGHGYTF. This chain connects TRBV10-3 to TRBJ1-2; 12 bases are a match to TRBD1. J lost 6 bases, V lost 0 bases, and 2 bases had no gene match. This CDR3 comprises 15 residues. Germline assignment: CDR1 ENHRY and CDR2 SYGVKD.

The V call is TRBV19, the J call TRBJ2-7, with TRBD1 as a possible D gene (5 bases). Per germline, CDR1 LNHDA and CDR2 SQIVND (reference sequence). With 8 bases removed from V and 3 bases from J, the gap between germline ends came to 11 bases. The CDR3 length is 12 residues. CDR3 DNA sequence: TGTGCCAGTGGTCCAGGGATCTACGAGCAGTACTTC. It codes for CASGPGIYEQYF.

V is TRBV21-1 and J is TRBJ2-5; the table names TRBD2, a call not compared with the DNA. TRBV21-1 represents a pseudogene. This CDR3 has 12 residues. CDR3: CASSSKEETQYF. In DNA form, the CDR3 reads TGTGCCAGCAGCTCTAAGGAGGAGACCCAGTACTTC.

This sequence joins TRBV27 and TRBJ1-1; D not resolved. Trimming pared 5 bases from V and 3 bases from J, leaving 10 bases between. Looked up from germline, CDR1 is MNHEY and CDR2 is SMNVEV (reference sequence). This CDR3 has 13 residues. CDR3 in amino acids: CASSHTYDTEAFF. The CDR3 DNA sequence: TGTGCCAGCAGTCACACATACGACACTGAAGCTTTCTTT.

Comment on this clone: The final CDR3 position lacks the conserved phenylalanine or tryptophan, pointing to a likely read error. The DNA is left out, because the CDR3 cannot be placed on it with certainty; the CDR3 is given as TCRdb lists it. The chain couples TRBV28 to TRBJ2-7; the tabulated D call, TRBD2, remains unverified against the DNA. CDR1 and CDR2 (germline): MDHEN, SYDVKM. The CDR3 has 11 amino acids, counting both end residues. CDR3 sequence: CASRHRDYLIL.

The chain links TRBV5-1 to TRBJ1-1, with D hard to call. Germline loops: CDR1 SGHRS, CDR2 YFSETQ. This CDR3 contains 16 residues. Trimming shortened V by 0 bases and J by 7 bases, and 19 bases separated the two germline ends. CDR3 in amino acids: CASSLAGVSTLNEAFF. The CDR3 DNA sequence: TGCGCCAGCAGCTTGGCCGGGGTATCGACCCTTAATGAAGCTTTCTTT.

This rearrangement joins TRBV19 to TRBJ1-2; 11 positions agree with TRBD1. The J segment lost 3 bases and the V segment lost 5 bases, leaving 5 bases of the junction unmatched. This CDR3 comprises 15 residues. The germline V gene encodes CDR1 LNHDA and CDR2 SQIVND (reference sequence). As DNA, the CDR3 is TGTGCCAGTAGTGGATGGACAGGGGGCGACTATGGCTACACCTTC. This gives the protein CASSGWTGGDYGYTF.

V and J are TRBV10-3 and TRBJ1-1; the D gene is possibly TRBD1 (5 bases). V was shortened by 10 bases and J by 1 base, with 16 bases between the two germline ends. Germline V gene data show CDR1 as ENHRY and CDR2 as SYGVKD. The CDR3 runs to 14 residues. The CDR3 region has the DNA TGTGCCAGCGCAACAGGTCCGGCGAACACTGAAGCTTTCTTT. Encoded protein: CASATGPANTEAFF.

The DNA for the CDR3 is TGTGCCAGCAGTGAAGCAGCACGGCAGGGTCGACAGCCCCAGCATTTT. This sequence encodes CASSEAARQGRQPQHF. This chain joins TRBV2 and TRBJ1-5; tentative D call: TRBD1 (5 bases). CDR1 is SNHLY, CDR2 FYNNEI, per germline. Trimming left V 0 bases short and J 7 bases short, with 16 bases between. CDR3 length: 16 amino acids.

The chain is built from TRBV5-1 and TRBJ1-5; D is uncertain. Deletions cut 0 bases from V and 7 bases from J, with 8 bases between. The CDR3 consists of 13 residues. Per the germline V gene, CDR1 is SGHRS and CDR2 is YFSETQ. The CDR3 is CASSLASGQPQHF. The CDR3 nucleotides are TGCGCCAGCAGCTTGGCTTCAGGACAGCCCCAGCATTTT.

The chain couples TRBV5-1 to TRBJ2-3; TRBD1 aligns across 7 bases. The germline V gene has CDR1 SGHRS and CDR2 YFSETQ. The CDR3 has 16 residues. Unmatched junction bases numbered 6, after V lost 0 bases and J lost 2 bases. CDR3 sequence: CASSLGFGTVTDTQYF. The DNA for the CDR3 is TGCGCCAGCAGCTTGGGCTTTGGGACAGTCACAGATACGCAGTATTTT.

The CDR3 bases are TGTGCCAGCAGTCCCGGGACAGGGGTGGAAAAACTGTTTTTT. It encodes CASSPGTGVEKLFF. V is TRBV27 and J is TRBJ1-4; 10 nucleotides agree with TRBD1. Germline assignment: CDR1 MNHEY and CDR2 SMNVEV (reference sequence). The CDR3 runs to 14 residues. The V segment lost 5 bases and the J segment 8 bases; nucleotides outside the gene matches: 5.

The chain uses TRBV7-9 and TRBJ1-5; 10 bases line up with TRBD1. The CDR3 is 16 residues long. Germline V gene sequence: CDR1 SEHNR, CDR2 FQNEAQ (reference sequence). Germline trimming cut 4 bases from V and 6 bases from J; bases unmatched to any gene: 9. The CDR3 loop reads CASSSGDRGGGQPQHF. CDR3 in DNA: TGTGCCAGCAGCTCAGGGGACAGGGGCGGCGGTCAGCCCCAGCATTTT.

The CDR3 is CASSQGQGTDTQYF. The DNA for the CDR3 is TGCGCCAGCAGCCAGGGACAGGGCACAGATACGCAGTATTTT. The V and J genes are TRBV5-1 and TRBJ2-3; 8 nucleotides match TRBD1. CDR1 is SGHRS and CDR2 is YFSETQ in the germline V gene. The CDR3 has 14 residues. J lost 1 base, V lost 4 bases, and 2 bases had no gene match.

The genes are TRBV13 and TRBJ2-2, with 9 bases identical to TRBD1. Germline V gives CDR1 PRHDT, CDR2 FYEKMQ (reference sequence). This CDR3 is 16 amino acids long. The V segment lost 5 bases and the J segment 0 bases; nucleotides outside the gene matches: 4. CDR3: CASSARQGANTGELFF. The CDR3 coding sequence is TGTGCCAGCAGCGCTAGACAGGGGGCGAACACCGGGGAGCTGTTTTTT.

CDR3 nucleotide sequence: TGTGCCAGCAGTTCGATTTCTAGCCCGGCTGAGCAGTTCTTC. Translated: CASSSISSPAEQFF. The V call is TRBV6-5, the J call TRBJ2-1; D possibly corresponds to TRBD2 (5 bases). Trimming took 4 bases from V and 9 from J, leaving 16 bases between them. The germline V gene encodes CDR1 MNHEY and CDR2 SVGAGI. The CDR3 spans 14 residues.

This rearrangement joins TRBV19 to TRBJ1-5; 12 bases map to TRBD1. Unmatched junction bases numbered 4, after V lost 6 bases and J lost 7 bases. The CDR3 loop spans 14 amino acids. Germline V gene lookup returns CDR1 LNHDA and CDR2 SQIVND (reference sequence). In DNA, the CDR3 is TGTGCCAGTAGGGCGGGACAGGGGGCGCAGCCCCAGCATTTT. This codes for CASRAGQGAQPQHF. The full variable domain, completed using reference TRBV19 and TRBJ1-5, is DGGITQSPKYLFRKEGQNVTLSCEQNLNHDAMYWYRQDPGQGLRLIYYSQIVNDFQKGDIAEGYSVSREKKESFPLTVTSAQKNPTAFYLCASRAGQGAQPQHFGDGTRLSIL.